These 5 T cell receptor beta chains originate from one sample sequenced in a study of beta chain features in type 1 diabetes. Sequencing targeted expressed TCRB transcripts, as all isolated RNA had been reverse transcribed. Repertoires were generated with immunoSEQ multiplex PCR, while TCRdb's copy carries only in-frame clones and drops some. The sample lists 140,000 or so clones, approximately 9.2% seen once, with about 0.66% in the top ten. Sequencing input: central memory CD4+ T cells from blood. The origin of the receptors is a man younger than 35 in good health.

The sample holds a few counts of this clone. This rearrangement joins TRBV6-1 to TRBJ2-5, with D possibly TRBD2 on 5 matching bases. Germline V CDR1 and CDR2: MNHNS, SASEGT. The V end was cut by 8 bases, the J end by 5 bases, with 15 bases between. This CDR3 contains 13 residues. This CDR3 reads CASSEVEDETQYF. In DNA, the CDR3 is TGTGCCAGCTCGGAGGTAGAGGATGAGACCCAGTACTTC.

This clone was found a few times. The chain couples TRBV27 to TRBJ2-7; D may be TRBD1 (6 bases). V was clipped by 5 bases and J by 2 bases, with 13 bases between them. The germline CDR1 and CDR2 sequences are MNHEY and SMNVEV (reference sequence). This CDR3 region has 14 residues. CDR3 amino acids: CASSLNRVTYEQYF. Written as DNA, the CDR3 is TGTGCCAGCAGTCTGAACAGGGTCACCTACGAGCAGTACTTC.

In this sample, this clone turned up a few times. This chain links TRBV9 with TRBJ2-3, with D perhaps TRBD1 (6 bases). The CDR3 consists of 15 residues. Trimming pared 2 bases from V and 6 bases from J, leaving 16 bases between. From germline, CDR1 is SGDLS and CDR2 YYNGEE. The CDR3 spells CASSVQGSNVDTQYF. For the CDR3, the DNA is TGTGCCAGCAGCGTCCAGGGGTCGAACGTCGATACGCAGTATTTT.

The chain uses TRBV7-2 and TRBJ2-3, with a tentative D call TRBD1 (6 bases). The CDR3 has 13 residues. Germline CDR1 SGHTA, CDR2 FQGNSA. Trimming stripped 3 bases from V and 7 bases from J, with 11 bases between. CDR3 bases: TGTGCCAGCAGCTTCCCAGGGGAAAATACGCAGTATTTT. Translation: CASSFPGENTQYF.

The chain joins TRBV9 to TRBJ1-6, with 7 bases fitting TRBD1. The CDR3 contains 14 residues. Germline-derived CDR1 and CDR2 are SGDLS and YYNGEE. With 0 bases clipped from V and 9 bases from J, the junction kept 3 bases outside the gene matches. In nucleotides, the CDR3 is TGTGCCAGCAGCGTAGAAGGGGGCCCTTCACCCCTCCACTTT. It specifies CASSVEGGPSPLHF.